Listed below are T cell receptor beta chains from one sample, sequenced in a study of T cell repertoires in cytomegalovirus infection. Antigen specificity for these receptors is unknown. TCRdb redid the calling of the reads with MiXCR, one entry per CDR3 protein. The top ten hold approximately 93% of the sample, which has 80,000 or so distinct CDR3 sequences, approximately 42% seen once. The starting material was CD8+ T cells from cultured PBMCs, obtained from culture after CMV antigen stimulation. The receptors originated from a human donor in good health (CMV status not recorded). Some clones in this sample may be carry-over from other donors' samples. CDR3s include the opening cysteine and the closing phenylalanine or tryptophan. The D gene is left open where the match is weak. Size values are once, few and many counts, or a class for expanded clones, and some rows have none.

D,size,V,J,CDR3,DNA
NA,NA,TRBV4-3,TRBJ2-5,CASSQDLNEPGPTGETQYF,TGCGCCAGCAGCCAAGATTTGAATGAGCCGGGGCCGACCGGGGAGACCCAGTACTTC
NA,few,TRBV20-1,TRBJ1-4,CSARTSALLDEKLFF,TGCAGTGCTAGAACCTCCGCACTTTTGGATGAAAAACTGTTTTTT
NA,NA,TRBV27,TRBJ2-3,CASSLTAPGVLAQPTDTQYF,TGTGCCAGCAGTTTAACGGCCCCCGGCGTACTCGCCCAACCCACAGATACGCAGTATTTT
TRBD1,NA,TRBV6-6,TRBJ2-6,CASSPNRGRGANVLTF,TGTGCCAGCAGTCCGAACAGGGGGCGCGGGGCCAACGTCCTGACTTTC
NA,few,TRBV5-5,TRBJ2-1,CASSSGITYNEQFF,TGTGCCAGCAGCTCAGGGATAACCTACAATGAGCAGTTCTTC
NA,NA,TRBV19,TRBJ1-5,CASSIVRELHQPQHF,TGTGCCAGTAGTATAGTAAGGGAATTACATCAGCCCCAGCATTTT
NA,NA,TRBV5-1,TRBJ2-3,CASRLSGVTDTQYF,TGCGCCAGCAGACTTTCAGGGGTTACAGATACGCAGTATTTT
NA,NA,TRBV2,TRBJ1-1,CASSEWGDTEAFF,TGTGCCAGCAGTGAATGGGGGGACACTGAAGCTTTCTTT
NA,few,TRBV4-1,TRBJ1-5,CASSQEGNFQFHQPQHF,TGCGCCAGCAGCCAAGAGGGGAACTTTCAATTCCATCAGCCCCAGCATTTT
NA,NA,TRBV7-2,TRBJ1-4,CASSHRGATNEKLFF,TGTGCCAGCAGCCACCGCGGGGCAACTAATGAAAAACTGTTTTTT
TRBD1,NA,TRBV7-4,TRBJ2-1,CASSSDRGDEQFF,TGTGCCAGCAGCTCGGACAGGGGCGATGAGCAGTTCTTC
TRBD1,NA,TRBV5-6,TRBJ1-1,CASSQDRAEAFF,TGTGCCAGCAGTCAGGACAGGGCTGAAGCTTTCTTT
NA,NA,TRBV19,TRBJ1-1,CASSITENTEAFF,TGTGCCAGTAGTATCACGGAGAACACTGAAGCTTTCTTT
NA,NA,TRBV29-1,TRBJ2-7,CSVEARTLPSYEQYF,TGCAGCGTTGAGGCCCGGACTCTCCCATCCTACGAGCAGTACTTC
NA,few,TRBV27,TRBJ2-3,CASSPSLLTADTQYF,TGTGCCAGCAGTCCTAGCCTCCTAACGGCAGATACGCAGTATTTT
NA,once,TRBV4-1,TRBJ1-2,CASSQDRQARGYTF,TGCGCCAGCAGCCAAGATAGACAGGCTCGGGGCTACACCTTC
NA,few,TRBV7-8,TRBJ2-7,CASSLTGTYEQYF,TGTGCCAGCAGCTTAACGGGGACTTACGAGCAGTACTTC
NA,NA,TRBV7-3,TRBJ1-2,CASSLRAGGEGYTF,TGTGCCAGCAGCTTAAGGGCAGGCGGGGAGGGCTACACCTTC
NA,few,TRBV6-6,TRBJ1-1,CASSYSRVGGGPGTEAFF,TGTGCCAGCAGTTACTCGAGAGTAGGGGGGGGCCCCGGCACTGAAGCTTTCTTT
NA,NA,TRBV2,TRBJ2-1,CASSEAAGVGGYEQFF,TGTGCCAGCAGTGAAGCTGCAGGGGTTGGGGGTTATGAGCAGTTCTTC
TRBD2,NA,TRBV12-3/TRBV12-4,TRBJ2-3,CASSLRASGTTDTQYF,TGTGCCAGCAGTTTAAGGGCTAGCGGGACGACAGATACGCAGTATTTT
TRBD1,once,TRBV13,TRBJ2-7,CASSSGQVSYEQYF,TGTGCCAGCAGCTCGGGACAGGTCTCCTACGAGCAGTACTTC
TRBD1,few,TRBV5-6,TRBJ1-1,CASSSRQGRNTEAFF,TGTGCCAGCAGCTCCCGACAGGGACGGAACACTGAAGCTTTCTTT
NA,few,TRBV7-8,TRBJ2-3,CASSSTRTVVDTQYF,TGTGCCAGCAGCTCCACCCGGACCGTTGTGGATACGCAGTATTTT
NA,NA,TRBV12-3/TRBV12-4,TRBJ2-1,CASSSDTQAYNEQFF,TGTGCCAGCAGTTCAGACACCCAGGCCTACAATGAGCAGTTCTTC
NA,NA,TRBV28,TRBJ2-7,CASSPGGSAYEQYF,TGTGCCAGCAGCCCTGGAGGGTCGGCGTACGAGCAGTACTTC
NA,few,TRBV12-3/TRBV12-4,TRBJ2-7,CASSLANGETDEQYF,TGTGCCAGCAGTTTAGCAAACGGTGAGACCGACGAGCAGTACTTC
NA,many,TRBV4-1,TRBJ1-4,CASSQDLSVLNEKLFF,TGCGCCAGCAGCCAAGACCTCAGTGTCCTTAATGAAAAACTGTTTTTT
NA,NA,TRBV12-3/TRBV12-4,TRBJ2-1,CASSLDGASSYNEQFF,TGTGCCAGCAGTTTAGACGGGGCGAGCTCCTACAATGAGCAGTTCTTC
NA,NA,TRBV4-1,TRBJ2-5,CASSQVPQETQYF,TGCGCCAGCAGCCAGGTTCCACAAGAGACCCAGTACTTC
NA,many,TRBV7-6,TRBJ2-5,CASSRMGRETQYF,TGTGCCAGCAGCCGTATGGGTCGAGAGACCCAGTACTTC
NA,NA,TRBV6-6,TRBJ1-1,CASRGPGELNTEAFF,TGTGCCAGCAGGGGACCAGGGGAGTTGAACACTGAAGCTTTCTTT
NA,few,TRBV27,TRBJ2-2,CASSFLTGELFF,TGTGCCAGCAGCTTCCTCACCGGGGAGCTGTTTTTT
TRBD2,few,TRBV4-2,TRBJ2-7,CASSQDSPSGAPGGEQYF,TGTGCCAGCAGCCAAGATTCGCCTAGCGGGGCCCCAGGGGGAGAGCAGTACTTC
TRBD1,NA,TRBV20-1,TRBJ2-7,CSATTGTDAYEQYF,TGCAGTGCTACAACCGGGACAGACGCCTACGAGCAGTACTTC
TRBD1,NA,TRBV4-2,TRBJ1-1,CASSSRTGNTEAFF,TGTGCCAGCAGCTCACGGACAGGGAACACTGAAGCTTTCTTT
NA,many,TRBV25-1,TRBJ2-1,CASSAGDEQFF,TGTGCCAGCAGTGCCGGTGATGAGCAGTTCTTC
NA,few,TRBV7-6,TRBJ1-2,CASSLGRGIGYYGYTF,TGTGCCAGCAGCCTCGGACGGGGGATAGGCTACTATGGCTACACCTTC
NA,NA,TRBV7-9,TRBJ2-3,CASRPTPDTQYF,TGTGCCAGCAGACCTACCCCAGATACGCAGTATTTT
TRBD2,NA,TRBV7-9,TRBJ2-7,CASSLGEGEQYF,TGTGCCAGCAGCTTAGGGGAGGGGGAGCAGTACTTC
NA,NA,TRBV7-6,TRBJ1-6,CASSRDDGRSPLHF,TGTGCCAGCAGCCGGGACGACGGTCGGTCTCCCCTCCACTTT
NA,NA,TRBV12-3/TRBV12-4,TRBJ2-7,CASSFLYEQYF,TGTGCCAGCAGTTTCCTCTACGAGCAGTACTTC
NA,NA,TRBV4-1,TRBJ2-5,CASSPPMDILKTQYF,TGCGCCAGCAGCCCGCCGATGGATATACTGAAGACCCAGTACTTC
TRBD1,once,TRBV4-3,TRBJ2-2,CASSQQQGGITGELFF,TGCGCCAGCAGCCAGCAACAGGGGGGAATCACCGGGGAGCTGTTTTTT
TRBD1,NA,TRBV7-4,TRBJ2-7,CASSSGQGTTYEQYF,TGTGCCAGCAGCTCCGGACAGGGGACGACCTACGAGCAGTACTTC